One sample yielded the 25 T cell receptor beta chains listed below, sequenced in a study of T cell repertoires in cytomegalovirus infection. TCRdb reanalysed the reads using MiXCR and keeps one entry per CDR3 protein. The sample shows roughly 280,000 distinct CDR3 sequences, less than 9.5% of them seen only once. The specimen sequenced was PBMCs. These receptors came from a human donor in good health (CMV status not recorded). Some clones in this sample may be carry-over from other donors' samples.

This clonotype was counted at least ten times. This chain connects TRBV12-3 or TRBV12-4 to TRBJ1-5; D gene ambiguous. The V end lost 3 bases, the J end lost 3 bases, and 21 bases lay between the germline ends. This CDR3 region has 18 residues. CDR3 region: CASSFRRIGRATNQPQHF. The DNA of the CDR3 is TGTGCCAGCAGTTTTAGGCGCATCGGAAGGGCCACCAATCAGCCCCAGCATTTT.

This clonotype was observed many times. The chain has TRBV11-2 and TRBJ2-3; tentative D call: TRBD1 (5 bases). V was pared by 2 bases and J by 10 bases, with 19 bases between. This CDR3 region has 15 residues. In germline, CDR1 is SGHAT, CDR2 FQNNGV. The CDR3 DNA follows: TGTGCCAGCAGCTTAAGGGGAACGGCGGCCCGACCGCAGTATTTT. It codes for CASSLRGTAARPQYF. The complete variable domain, with remaining parts taken from reference TRBV11-2 and TRBJ2-3, reads EAGVAQSPRYKIIEKRQSVAFWCNPISGHATLYWYQQILGQGPKLLIQFQNNGVVDDSQLPKDRFSAERLKGVDSTLKIQPAKLEDSAVYLCASSLRGTAARPQYFGPGTRLTVL.

This clonotype has only a few counts. V gene TRBV11-2 combines with J gene TRBJ2-5; 7 bases match TRBD2. From germline, CDR1 is SGHAT and CDR2 FQNNGV. The ends lost 4 bases at V and 5 bases at J; junction bases unmatched: 7. This CDR3 is 14 amino acids long. CDR3 amino acids: CASSSQRGGETQYF. CDR3 DNA: TGTGCCAGCAGCTCCCAAAGGGGAGGGGAGACCCAGTACTTC.

Many counts were recorded for this clonotype. This chain uses TRBV7-6 with TRBJ1-5, with D perhaps TRBD1 (6 bases). The CDR3 is 15 amino acids. Trimming took off 1 base at V and 3 bases at J, with 10 bases between the two ends. Germline V gives CDR1 SGHVS, CDR2 FNYEAQ. CDR3 in DNA: TGTGCCAGCAGCTTAGGTCAGGGGTACAATCAGCCCCAGCATTTT. This sequence encodes CASSLGQGYNQPQHF.

This clonotype was observed at least ten times. The chain carries TRBV7-9 and TRBJ2-5, with TRBD2 as a possible D gene (5 bases). Trimming took 4 bases from V and 3 from J, leaving 9 bases between them. Germline-derived CDR1 and CDR2 are SEHNR and FQNEAQ (reference sequence). The CDR3 runs to 13 residues. CDR3 DNA: TGTGCCAGCAGCTGGAGGACGGAAGAGACCCAGTACTTC. Amino acid sequence: CASSWRTEETQYF.

This clonotype was detected ten times or more. The DNA of the CDR3 is TGTGCCAGCAGCTTAGAGGTCAGGTCGAAGAGCTATGGCTACACCTTC. Amino acids: CASSLEVRSKSYGYTF. The genes are TRBV7-2 and TRBJ1-2; no definite D call. Trimming removed 1 base at V and 4 bases at J, with 16 bases between. This CDR3 region has 16 residues. Germline V gene sequence: CDR1 SGHTA, CDR2 FQGNSA.

This clonotype has a count of ten or more. The chain is built from TRBV28 and TRBJ1-2; 9 nucleotides line up with TRBD1. Germline V gene sequence: CDR1 MDHEN, CDR2 SYDVKM. The CDR3 spans 15 residues. V shed 5 bases and J 4 bases; nucleotides not matched to a gene: 8. This CDR3 reads CASSQTRTGAYGYTF. Written as DNA, the CDR3 is TGTGCCAGCAGTCAGACTCGGACAGGGGCCTATGGCTACACCTTC.

This clonotype has just one count. The rearrangement links TRBV20-1 to TRBJ2-7, with TRBD2 matching 7 bases. Germline loops: CDR1 DFQATT, CDR2 SNEGSKA (reference sequence). Trimming at V came to 6 bases and at J to 6 bases, leaving 5 bases not matched to a gene. CDR3 length: 11 residues. The CDR3 DNA follows: TGCAGTGCCCCGACGGGGGGCGAGCAGTACTTC. It is translated as CSAPTGGEQYF.

This clonotype has ten or more counts. V and J are TRBV7-2 and TRBJ1-6, with no clear D. Germline lookup yields CDR1 SGHTA and CDR2 FQGNSA. Trimming removed 5 bases at V and 7 bases at J, with 9 bases between. The CDR3 extends over 13 amino acids. This CDR3 is CASSQDGNSPLHF. The DNA for the CDR3 is TGTGCCAGCAGCCAAGATGGAAATTCACCCCTCCACTTT.

The chain links TRBV29-1 to TRBJ1-2; D call uncertain. The V and J ends lost 5 bases and 8 bases respectively, with 15 bases between them. CDR1 and CDR2 from the germline V gene are SQVTM and ANQGSEA. CDR3 length equals 12 residues. The CDR3 here is CSVNRPSSGYTF. The CDR3 region has the DNA TGCAGCGTTAACCGTCCTTCGAGCGGCTACACCTTC.

This clonotype was recorded at least ten times. The chain recombines TRBV7-2 with TRBJ1-5; D perhaps matches TRBD1 (5 bases). CDR3 length equals 13 residues. Germline CDR1 SGHTA, CDR2 FQGNSA. Trimming cost V 10 bases and J 6 bases, with 16 bases left between them. The CDR3 coding sequence is TGTGCCACCGCGGGGGGAACGGGTCAGCCCCAGCATTTT. Its protein product is CATAGGTGQPQHF.

This clonotype appeared many times. The gene calls are TRBV28 and TRBJ1-2; 12 bases match TRBD1. With 4 bases clipped from V and 3 bases from J, the junction kept 6 bases outside the gene matches. Germline V CDR1 and CDR2: MDHEN, SYDVKM. The CDR3 is made up of 16 amino acids. The CDR3 region has the DNA TGTGCCAGCAGTTCCGTGGGACAGGGGGCTTACTATGGCTACACCTTC. Its protein is CASSSVGQGAYYGYTF.

In this sample, this clonotype turned up a few times. The gene calls are TRBV10-3 and TRBJ1-4; tentatively, D is TRBD1 (5 bases). This CDR3 contains 13 residues. From germline, CDR1 is ENHRY and CDR2 SYGVKD. With 7 bases removed from V and 5 bases from J, the gap between germline ends came to 11 bases. CDR3 region: CAINQGQNEKLFF. CDR3 coding DNA: TGTGCCATCAACCAGGGTCAGAATGAAAAACTGTTTTTT.

This clonotype was seen ten or more times. J is TRBJ2-3 and V is TRBV7-8, with D tentatively TRBD1 or TRBD2 (5 bases each). The CDR3 consists of 16 residues. The V end was cut by 7 bases, the J end by 0 bases, with 17 bases between. The V gene's germline CDR1 is SGHVS and CDR2 FQNEAQ. CDR3 residues: CASTSNWGRSTDTQYF. CDR3 DNA: TGTGCCAGCACCTCCAACTGGGGACGGAGCACAGATACGCAGTATTTT.

The table lists this clonotype with many counts. The rearrangement links TRBV20-1 to TRBJ2-5, with 7 positions matching TRBD1. From germline, CDR1 is DFQATT and CDR2 SNEGSKA (reference sequence). The V gene end was trimmed by 2 bases and the J gene end by 5 bases; junction bases not matched to a gene: 8. This CDR3 region has 14 residues. The CDR3 DNA sequence: TGCAGTGCTAGAATCGAGGGGGCTGGGGAGACCCAGTACTTC. Translating gives CSARIEGAGETQYF.

This clonotype was picked up a small number of times. The V and J genes are TRBV19 and TRBJ2-5, with D possibly called TRBD1 or TRBD2 (6 bases each). V was clipped by 5 bases and J by 7 bases, with 17 bases between them. The CDR3 is 14 residues long. Germline lookup yields CDR1 LNHDA and CDR2 SQIVND (reference sequence). The CDR3: CASSSGGQTGTQYF. CDR3 nucleotides: TGTGCCAGTAGTTCCGGGGGACAAACGGGGACCCAGTACTTC.

This clonotype appeared a few times. The gene calls are TRBV28 and TRBJ2-1; D call uncertain. Germline V gives CDR1 MDHEN, CDR2 SYDVKM. CDR3 length equals 15 residues. V shed 2 bases and J shed 2 bases, with 10 bases lying between them. The CDR3 bases are TGTGCCAGCAGTTTAAGCGATCGACCCTACAATGAGCAGTTCTTC. Residues: CASSLSDRPYNEQFF.

This clonotype was detected ten times or more. The chain is built from TRBV7-6 and TRBJ2-1; 11 bases line up with TRBD2. The CDR3 runs 15 residues. The J segment lost 9 bases and the V segment lost 5 bases, leaving 9 bases of the junction unmatched. Germline V gives CDR1 SGHVS, CDR2 FNYEAQ. The CDR3 coding sequence is TGTGCCAGCAGCCCCGGGACTAGCGGAGGCCTTGAGCAGTTCTTC. Translating gives CASSPGTSGGLEQFF.

This clonotype came up many times. V gene TRBV7-2 combines with J gene TRBJ2-1; 10 bases fit TRBD1. Germline assignment: CDR1 SGHTA and CDR2 FQGNSA. The CDR3 has 16 amino acids. V dropped 6 bases and J dropped 7; count of bases not matched to a gene: 12. The CDR3 DNA is TGTGCCAGCAGTGATAGACAGGGGGCTTCGTGGAATGAGCAGTTCTTC. Translated: CASSDRQGASWNEQFF.

Many counts were recorded for this clonotype. V and J are TRBV7-2 and TRBJ2-7; 7 bases are a match to TRBD2. Per germline, CDR1 SGHTA and CDR2 FQGNSA. V trimming: 3 bases; J trimming: 0 bases; junction bases outside the gene matches: 8. The CDR3 has 16 residues. CDR3 DNA sequence: TGTGCCAGCAGCTTCTCCCATCGCGGGAGCTCCTACGAGCAGTACTTC. Amino acids: CASSFSHRGSSYEQYF.

This clonotype was counted between two and nine times. The chain carries TRBV7-8 and TRBJ1-1; TRBD1 matches at 10 bases. The CDR3 has 15 amino acids. J lost 2 bases, V lost 5 bases, and 5 bases had no gene match. Germline CDR1 reads SGHVS; CDR2 reads FQNEAQ. CDR3 coding DNA: TGTGCCAGCAGCGGGTGGACAGGGGGAAACACTGAAGCTTTCTTT. It yields the protein CASSGWTGGNTEAFF.

This clonotype occurred many times. V and J are TRBV19 and TRBJ1-1; D perhaps matches TRBD1 (5 bases). CDR1 is LNHDA, CDR2 SQIVND, per germline (reference sequence). The CDR3 is 15 residues long. V was trimmed by 4 bases and J by 0 bases, leaving 12 bases between them. The CDR3 protein is CASSTGRGMNTEAFF. The CDR3 DNA sequence: TGTGCCAGTAGTACCGGACGGGGCATGAACACTGAAGCTTTCTTT.

This clonotype appeared a few times. The chain carries TRBV19 and TRBJ2-7; D may be TRBD2 (5 bases). The germline V gene has CDR1 LNHDA and CDR2 SQIVND (reference sequence). Trimming removed 3 bases from V and 6 bases from J, with 12 bases in between. CDR3 length: 13 residues. This CDR3 is CASSIRGSREQYF. Here the CDR3 DNA reads TGTGCCAGTAGTATCCGGGGATCACGCGAGCAGTACTTC.

This clonotype was detected ten times or more. The chain carries TRBV27 and TRBJ2-5; TRBD2 might be the D (7 bases). This CDR3 has 13 residues. The germline gives CDR1 MNHEY, CDR2 SMNVEV (reference sequence). Trimming stripped 8 bases from V and 2 bases from J, with 12 bases between. The CDR3 DNA follows: TGTGCCAGCCGGGGGGCTATGCAAGAGACCCAGTACTTC. Its protein is CASRGAMQETQYF.

Many counts were recorded for this clonotype. The chain carries TRBV30 and TRBJ2-7; 10 positions match TRBD1. Trimming at V came to 0 bases and at J to 12 bases, leaving 8 bases not matched to a gene. The CDR3 is made up of 13 amino acids. Germline V gene lookup returns CDR1 GTSNPN and CDR2 SVGIG (reference sequence). The CDR3 DNA is TGTGCCTGGAGTGTAGGGCCGGGACAGGGGAGGTACTTC. It is translated as CAWSVGPGQGRYF.